These T cell receptor beta chains were read from a single sample in a study of cytotoxic CD8 clonotypes in ibrutinib-treated CLL. Only in-frame clones appear in the TCRdb table, and some are missing; sequencing was by immunoSEQ multiplex PCR. The profile covers roughly 11,000 clones, with around 82% appearing a single time and about 23% taken by the ten largest. The sequencing used PBMCs, collected at disease progression, from a patient treated with ibrutinib. The receptor set was obtained from a human donor with chronic lymphocytic leukemia. Each CDR3 is given with its conserved first and last residue. D genes are given only for firm matches. Some rows mark clone size as missing; the rest say once, few, many or name a class of expanded clone.

DNA: TGCGCCAGCAGTACGGGCGAGGTGGGATTCCGGGAGAGGTACAATGAGCAGTTCTTC; CDR3: CASSTGEVGFRERYNEQFF; size: -; J: TRBJ2-1; V: TRBV5-1; D: -
DNA: TGTGCCAGCAGCCCCCGAGGCAGGGGACAAGAGACCCAGTACTTC; CDR3: CASSPRGRGQETQYF; size: -; J: TRBJ2-5; V: TRBV7-9; D: -
DNA: TGTGCCATCAGTGATTCGGATTTGAACACTGAAGCTTTCTTT; CDR3: CAISDSDLNTEAFF; size: -; J: TRBJ1-1; V: TRBV10-3; D: -
DNA: TGTGCCAGCAGCACTAGCGGGGCCGGCTCCTACGAGCAGTACTTC; CDR3: CASSTSGAGSYEQYF; size: -; J: TRBJ2-7; V: TRBV7-2; D: TRBD2
DNA: TGTGCCAGCAGCTGGGGCACAGGGGTCGAGACCCAGTACTTC; CDR3: CASSWGTGVETQYF; size: -; J: TRBJ2-5; V: TRBV5-6; D: TRBD1
DNA: TGTGCCTGGAGTGAGGGACTAGCGGGAGGCGCAGATACGCAGTATTTT; CDR3: CAWSEGLAGGADTQYF; size: -; J: TRBJ2-3; V: TRBV30; D: TRBD2
DNA: TGTGCCAGCAGGATAGTAGCGGGATTGAACACCGGGGAGCTGTTTTTT; CDR3: CASRIVAGLNTGELFF; size: -; J: TRBJ2-2; V: TRBV27; D: TRBD2
DNA: TGTGCCAGCAGCCAATCTCGGGCACAAGAGACCCAGTACTTC; CDR3: CASSQSRAQETQYF; size: -; J: TRBJ2-5; V: TRBV16; D: -
DNA: TGTGCCAGCAGCCCTGATGAAGCACAAGAGACCCAGTACTTC; CDR3: CASSPDEAQETQYF; size: once; J: TRBJ2-5; V: TRBV7-9; D: -
DNA: TGTGCCAGCAGCGGGAGACCGGGACAGGATAGCTCCTACGAGCAGTACTTC; CDR3: CASSGRPGQDSSYEQYF; size: -; J: TRBJ2-7; V: TRBV9; D: TRBD1
DNA: TGTGCCAGCAGCTTAGGGGACCACGACCAAGAGACCCAGTACTTC; CDR3: CASSLGDHDQETQYF; size: -; J: TRBJ2-5; V: TRBV11-1; D: -
DNA: TGTGCCAGTAGTTGGAGATCGAGCTCCTACGAGCAGTACTTC; CDR3: CASSWRSSSYEQYF; size: -; J: TRBJ2-7; V: TRBV19; D: -
DNA: TGTGCCAGCAGCATTCCGGGGGCGACAGGGTCCTACAATGAGCAGTTCTTC; CDR3: CASSIPGATGSYNEQFF; size: -; J: TRBJ2-1; V: TRBV21-1; D: -
DNA: TGTGCCAGCAGTTTGGACCAAACCTACAATGAGCAGTTCTTC; CDR3: CASSLDQTYNEQFF; size: -; J: TRBJ2-1; V: TRBV28; D: -
DNA: TGCGCCAGCAGCGAGGGACTAGCGGGATCCGAGCAGTACTTC; CDR3: CASSEGLAGSEQYF; size: -; J: TRBJ2-7; V: TRBV5-1; D: TRBD2
DNA: TGTGCCAGCAGCTTGGGCCTTTACAATGAGCAGTTCTTC; CDR3: CASSLGLYNEQFF; size: -; J: TRBJ2-1; V: TRBV11-2; D: -
DNA: TGTGCCAGCAGAGGACAAGAGACCCAGTACTTC; CDR3: CASRGQETQYF; size: -; J: TRBJ2-5; V: TRBV21-1; D: -
DNA: TGTGCCAGCAGCCCAACCCCCGGGGTTTCAACCTACGAGCAGTACTTC; CDR3: CASSPTPGVSTYEQYF; size: -; J: TRBJ2-7; V: TRBV2; D: -
DNA: TGTGCCTGGAAGCGGCAGGGTACCTATGGCTACACCTTC; CDR3: CAWKRQGTYGYTF; size: -; J: TRBJ1-2; V: TRBV30; D: -
DNA: TGCGCCAGCAGCCACGCCCGGCAGGCCGCCGCTGAAGCTTTCTTT; CDR3: CASSHARQAAAEAFF; size: -; J: TRBJ1-1; V: TRBV4-1; D: -
DNA: TGTGCCACCAGCACCCGCGGTCGGACAGGGGGGACAGATACGCAGTATTTT; CDR3: CATSTRGRTGGTDTQYF; size: -; J: TRBJ2-3; V: TRBV15; D: TRBD1
DNA: TGCGCCAGCAGTGAGTCGGACAGGAACCCATACGAGCAGTACTTC; CDR3: CASSESDRNPYEQYF; size: -; J: TRBJ2-7; V: TRBV10-1; D: TRBD1
DNA: TGTGCCAGCAGTTCTGGACAGGGAAGAATCCCAGATACGCAGTATTTT; CDR3: CASSSGQGRIPDTQYF; size: -; J: TRBJ2-3; V: TRBV28; D: TRBD1
DNA: TGTGCCAGCAGCCTTTGGGCGGGAGTCGGCACAGATACGCAGTATTTT; CDR3: CASSLWAGVGTDTQYF; size: few; J: TRBJ2-3; V: TRBV4-2; D: TRBD2
DNA: TGTGCCAGCAGTTCCGGGGATGTAAACACTGAAGCTTTCTTT; CDR3: CASSSGDVNTEAFF; size: -; J: TRBJ1-1; V: TRBV6-5; D: -
DNA: TGCAGCGTGGCCGGGGGGGTTGGTCAGCCCCAGCATTTT; CDR3: CSVAGGVGQPQHF; size: -; J: TRBJ1-5; V: TRBV29-1; D: -
DNA: TGCGCCAGCAGTGTCCGCGGGAGGGCGGGTAATGAGCAGTTCTTC; CDR3: CASSVRGRAGNEQFF; size: -; J: TRBJ2-1; V: TRBV10-1; D: TRBD2
DNA: TGTGCCAGCAGTAACGACAGGATGAGGGCTTTCTTT; CDR3: CASSNDRMRAFF; size: once; J: TRBJ1-1; V: TRBV6-5; D: -
DNA: TGTGCCAGCAGTTTAAAGGTCAGAGATACGCAGTATTTT; CDR3: CASSLKVRDTQYF; size: -; J: TRBJ2-3; V: TRBV27; D: -
DNA: TGTGCCAGCAGTTACGGACAGGCCATAGGAAACACCATATATTTT; CDR3: CASSYGQAIGNTIYF; size: -; J: TRBJ1-3; V: TRBV6-5; D: TRBD1
DNA: TGCGCCAGCAGCTTGGAAAGGGTGGGGGACGGTGGGGCCAACGTCCTGACTTTC; CDR3: CASSLERVGDGGANVLTF; size: -; J: TRBJ2-6; V: TRBV5-1; D: -